The clone carrying this T cell receptor (beta chain) showed up just a few times. Its target is unknown. Those donating, healthy Caucasian individuals from Russia, were aged about 6 to 100. Next came a second PCR, run for roughly 6 to 11 cycles, which used a sample-barcoded 5' primer along with a J-beta primer mix. Each cDNA was tagged by a template-switch adaptor containing 12 random nucleotides. TCRdb reprocessed the 5' RACE reads via MiXCR and lists one record per CDR3 protein. This sample has over a million distinct CDR3 sequences, with approximately 43% found just once. Germline V gene data show CDR1 as ENHRY and CDR2 as SYGVKD. The CDR3 loop spans 14 amino acids. V shed 6 bases, J shed 9 bases, and the junction held 12 bases outside the gene matches. The data stem from a study of blood T cells in healthy people across ages. The study's findings and limits: PBMC samples, being unsorted, prevented any conclusive comparison of naive and antigen-experienced cells. Across the age range, TCR beta diversity per million T cells fell in a roughly linear way.

The J gene is TRBJ1-1, the V gene TRBV10-3; 8 bases map to TRBD1. The clonotype was recovered from a woman under 30 in good health. The sequenced material came from blood. The CDR3 protein is CAIREAAGGEQAFF. The CDR3 DNA reads TGTGCCATCAGGGAGGCGGCAGGGGGCGAACAAGCTTTCTTT.